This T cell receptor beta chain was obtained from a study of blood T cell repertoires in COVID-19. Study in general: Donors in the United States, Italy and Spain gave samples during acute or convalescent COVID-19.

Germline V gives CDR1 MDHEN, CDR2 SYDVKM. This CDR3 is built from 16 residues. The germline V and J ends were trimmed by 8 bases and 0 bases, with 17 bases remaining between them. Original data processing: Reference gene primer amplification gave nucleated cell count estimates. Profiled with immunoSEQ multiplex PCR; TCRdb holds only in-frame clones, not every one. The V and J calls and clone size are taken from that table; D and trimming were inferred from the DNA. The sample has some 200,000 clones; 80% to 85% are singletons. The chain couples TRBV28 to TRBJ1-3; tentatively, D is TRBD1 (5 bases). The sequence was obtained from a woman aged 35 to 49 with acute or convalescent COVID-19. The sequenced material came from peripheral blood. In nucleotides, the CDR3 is TGTGCCAGCCGAAAGGATTTCCAGGGCTCTGGAAACACCATATATTTT. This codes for CASRKDFQGSGNTIYF.